This T cell receptor beta chain emerged from a study of OX40 agonist ivuxolimab in advanced cancers. The wider study: Patients were dosed with the agonistic anti-OX40 (CD134) antibody ivuxolimab. Enrolled patients in dose escalation had cancers that were hepatocellular carcinoma, melanoma, renal cell or head and neck cancer. Those enrolled were about 80% male, with a mean age of around 55 years and ages from roughly 23 to 80. The study's findings and limits: The CD4+ and CD8+ T cells in the blood had expanded clonally by week 6 at 0.1 to 3.0 mg/kg.

CDR3 length: 17 amino acids. Germline V CDR1 and CDR2: SGHVS, FQNEAQ. With 4 bases removed from V and 0 bases from J, the gap between germline ends came to 15 bases. Assay: immunoSEQ multiplex PCR; the TCRdb copy retains only in-frame clones and omits some. The repertoire consists of about 62,000 clones, with 85% occurring once and the leading ten covering around 3.8%. For this clone: What it binds is not known.

The source was CD4+ or CD8+ T cells sorted from blood, collected in a trial of the OX40 agonist ivuxolimab. This rearrangement joins TRBV7-8 to TRBJ1-4, with D unresolved. The TCR comes from an adult with an advanced solid tumor such as melanoma, head and neck, liver or kidney cancer. CDR3: CASSSDPASATNEKLFF. CDR3 nucleotides: TGTGCCAGCAGCTCGGACCCAGCATCAGCAACTAATGAAAAACTGTTTTTT. The entire variable domain, with the rest obtained from reference TRBV7-8 and TRBJ1-4, is as follows: GAGVSQSPRYKVAKRGQDVALRCDPISGHVSLFWYQQALGQGPEFLTYFQNEAQLDKSGLPSDRFFAERPEGSVSTLKIQRTQQEDSAVYLCASSSDPASATNEKLFFGSGTQLSVL.